Listed below are T cell receptor beta chains from one sample, sequenced in a study of technical replicates of blood from four donors. Generated by immunoSEQ multiplex PCR, the TCRdb table keeps only in-frame clones and is missing some. The table records tens of thousands of clones, just under 95% of them present only once. Sequencing used T cells isolated from PBMCs. Receptors originate from a human donor in good health. CDR3s include the opening cysteine and the closing phenylalanine or tryptophan. D genes are given only for firm matches.

V gene,D gene,CDR3 protein
TRBV5-4,TRBD2,CASSFAGVTADTQYF
TRBV2,NA,CASSEGSCYF
TRBV5-1,TRBD1,CASSLGDRENTEAFF
TRBV7-9,NA,CASSLGGGGYTF
TRBV9,NA,CASSVGDTYQAFF
TRBV19,NA,CASSFPGTNNQPQHF
TRBV7-6,TRBD1,CASSLERDSGNQPQHF
TRBV27,TRBD2,CASSLAGDSSYEQYF
TRBV5-4,TRBD2,CASTARGGNYNEQFF
TRBV15,NA,CAVSTEDGYEQYF